Described below is a single TCR beta chain sequence and its context. This sample stems from a study of blood T cell repertoires in COVID-19. Background on the study: Samples taken during acute and convalescent COVID-19 were collected in the United States, Italy and Spain. PBMCs, B-cell-depleted T cells, or T cells were the source of the cDNA or gDNA that made up the material.

V was clipped by 1 base and J by 1 base, with 14 bases between them. The germline V gene has CDR1 SGHVS and CDR2 FQNEAQ. There are 17 residues in the CDR3. Individuals drawn from around 24 US areas were about 18 to 90 years old. The authors' processing: Amplification with reference gene primers provided the estimates of nucleated cell counts. TCRdb keeps only in-frame clones here, not all; method: immunoSEQ multiplex PCR. D and trimming come from the DNA, and the V and J calls and clone size come from that table. The sample shows over 400,000 clones, around 85% of them seen only once. J is TRBJ1-5 and V is TRBV7-8; maybe TRBD1 (6 bases). This sequence was found in a woman aged 55-70 years who had recovered from COVID-19. Sequenced sample: PBMCs or T cells enriched from blood (not recorded which). The CDR3 here is CASSLVGAGASNQPQHF. The CDR3 DNA sequence: TGTGCCAGCAGCTTAGTAGGTGCGGGGGCGAGCAATCAGCCCCAGCATTTT.